These 32 T cell receptor beta chains originate from one sample sequenced in a study of T-cell memory formation after mild COVID-19. TCRdb redid the calling of the 5' RACE reads with MiXCR, one entry per CDR3 protein. The table shows around 440,000 distinct CDR3 sequences, with 18% occurring only once. Sequences were obtained from PBMCs or a T cell subset sorted from them (not recorded which). The receptors originated from an adult woman who had mild COVID-19 (a few samples of this study predate the infection). Cell type and time point are not known.

J is TRBJ2-2 and V is TRBV10-3; D gene ambiguous. V was clipped by 11 bases and J by 1 base, with 11 bases between them. The CDR3 is 13 residues long. Germline V gene lookup returns CDR1 ENHRY and CDR2 SYGVKD. The CDR3 bases are TGTGCCGCCCGCTTTGGGAACACCGGGGAGCTGTTTTTT. Translated: CAARFGNTGELFF.

This clonotype was counted many times. The V gene is TRBV2, the J gene TRBJ1-2; 8 nucleotides align to TRBD1. CDR1 is SNHLY and CDR2 is FYNNEI in the germline V gene. The CDR3 sequence is 16 residues long. Trimming at V came to 6 bases and at J to 4 bases, leaving 13 bases not matched to a gene. The CDR3 loop reads CASRATGTGPRYGYTF. DNA of the CDR3: TGTGCCAGCAGGGCAACCGGGACAGGACCTCGCTATGGCTACACCTTC.

As for this clonotype: A much larger clone lies one base from this, so it may be a read error. The chain is built from TRBV7-6 and TRBJ2-3; a possible D gene is TRBD2 (5 bases). The germline gives CDR1 SGHVS, CDR2 FNYEAQ. CDR3 size: 14 residues. The CDR3 region is CARSLARHTDTQYF. DNA for the CDR3: TGTGCCAGAAGCTTAGCGCGTCATACAGATACGCAGTATTTT.

This clonotype was found a few times. The chain links TRBV10-2 to TRBJ1-1; D is unresolved. Trimming shortened V by 0 bases and J by 10 bases, and 9 bases separated the two germline ends. This CDR3 spans 12 amino acids. Germline CDR1 is WSHSY and CDR2 is SAAADI. The CDR3 coding sequence is TGCGCCAGCAGTGAGTCGGTCAGGCTAGCTTTCTTT. Translated: CASSESVRLAFF.

This clonotype turned up a few times. The chain has TRBV12-3 or TRBV12-4 and TRBJ2-1, with TRBD2 identical over 8 bases. There are 14 residues in the CDR3. The ends lost 8 bases at V and 4 bases at J; junction bases unmatched: 7. CDR3 in amino acids: CASASGGVYNEQFF. In DNA form, the CDR3 reads TGTGCCAGCGCATCGGGGGGGGTATACAATGAGCAGTTCTTC.

This sequence joins TRBV12-3 or TRBV12-4 and TRBJ1-3, with unresolved D. This CDR3 has 12 amino acids. Trimming took off 6 bases at V and 8 bases at J, with 11 bases between the two ends. The CDR3 here is CASRRESDTIYF. The CDR3 nucleotides read TGTGCCAGCAGGAGGGAAAGCGACACCATATATTTT.

The V and J genes are TRBV6-5 and TRBJ2-1, with 8 bases lining up with TRBD2. CDR3 length: 13 residues. Germline trimming cut 9 bases from V and 4 bases from J; bases unmatched to any gene: 5. Per germline, CDR1 MNHEY and CDR2 SVGAGI. The CDR3 DNA is TGTGCCAGTCGACTAGCGCAATACAATGAGCAGTTCTTC. The encoded protein is CASRLAQYNEQFF.

V and J are TRBV27 and TRBJ1-1, with 10 bases aligning to TRBD1. Per germline, CDR1 MNHEY and CDR2 SMNVEV (reference sequence). V gave up 0 bases and J gave up 5 bases; unmatched junction bases: 3. This CDR3 comprises 15 residues. Here the CDR3 reads CASSLSAGQGTEAFF. The CDR3 DNA reads as TGTGCCAGCAGTTTATCGGCGGGACAGGGGACTGAAGCTTTCTTT.

This clonotype was detected a few times. J is TRBJ2-7 and V is TRBV18; TRBD2 is a possible D gene (6 bases). V was trimmed by 3 bases and J by 4 bases, leaving 10 bases between them. Germline CDR1 KGHSH, CDR2 LQKENI. The CDR3 contains 13 residues. CDR3 DNA: TGTGCCAGCTCACCTTGGGCGGGGTACGAGCAGTACTTC. This sequence encodes CASSPWAGYEQYF.

The V and J genes are TRBV19 and TRBJ1-5; 9 positions match TRBD1. The J segment lost 5 bases and the V segment lost 5 bases, leaving 4 bases of the junction unmatched. The length of the CDR3 is 14 residues. CDR1 is LNHDA and CDR2 is SQIVND in the germline V gene (reference sequence). CDR3 region: CASSVWTGDQPQHF. DNA of the CDR3: TGTGCCAGTAGTGTTTGGACAGGGGATCAGCCCCAGCATTTT.

The V gene is TRBV29-1, the J gene TRBJ1-2, with 9 bases lining up with TRBD1. CDR3 length: 13 residues. V lost 4 bases to trimming and J lost 4 bases; unmatched junction nucleotides: 4. Germline values: CDR1 SQVTM, CDR2 ANQGSEA. In nucleotides, the CDR3 is TGCAGCGTTGGGGGACAGGGTGGCTATGGCTACACCTTC. This encodes CSVGGQGGYGYTF.

Only a few counts were recorded for this clonotype. V is TRBV11-2 and J is TRBJ2-1; no clear D. V was shortened by 4 bases and J by 10 bases, with 11 bases between the two germline ends. CDR1 and CDR2 from the germline V gene are SGHAT and FQNNGV. The CDR3 is 12 amino acids. The CDR3 loop is CASSSMAVEQFF. In DNA form, the CDR3 reads TGTGCCAGCAGCTCGATGGCAGTGGAGCAGTTCTTC.

This chain links TRBV7-6 with TRBJ2-5, with 7 bases fitting TRBD2. The V gene end was trimmed by 1 base and the J gene end by 5 bases; junction bases not matched to a gene: 13. The CDR3 contains 17 residues. Germline lookup yields CDR1 SGHVS and CDR2 FNYEAQ. Here the CDR3 DNA reads TGTGCCAGCAGCTTAGGGGCTACCCTACTAGCGTTGGAGACCCAGTACTTC. As protein: CASSLGATLLALETQYF.

The chain combines TRBV5-1 with TRBJ2-3, with 14 positions matching TRBD2. Germline V CDR1 and CDR2: SGHRS, YFSETQ. The J segment lost 0 bases and the V segment lost 0 bases, leaving 9 bases of the junction unmatched. This CDR3 is 20 amino acids long. CDR3 nucleotides: TGCGCCAGCAGCTTGGGCCGTGGGACTAGCGGGAGAATGAGCACAGATACGCAGTATTTT. As protein: CASSLGRGTSGRMSTDTQYF.

The chain recombines TRBV3-1 with TRBJ2-7, with TRBD2 as a possible D gene (5 bases). The V gene's germline CDR1 is LGHDT and CDR2 YNNKEL (reference sequence). The ends were cut back, 3 bases at V and 3 bases at J, with 18 bases in the middle. This CDR3 spans 16 amino acids. The CDR3, as DNA: TGTGCCAGCAGCCAGACTCTAGGACTCCACCGCTACGAGCAGTACTTC. Its translation is CASSQTLGLHRYEQYF.

This clonotype was detected a few times. CDR3 sequence: CASSRTGGIGSNQPQHF. CDR3 sequence (DNA): TGTGCCAGCAGCCGGACAGGGGGCATAGGTAGCAATCAGCCCCAGCATTTT. The chain has TRBV6-6 and TRBJ1-5, with 11 bases identical to TRBD1. This CDR3 has 17 residues. Germline assignment: CDR1 MNHNY and CDR2 SVGAGI (reference sequence). J was trimmed by 0 bases and V by 6 bases; bases with no gene match: 7.

This clonotype was detected ten times or more. The CDR3 region has the DNA TGTGCCAGCAGTTACTCACCTAGTGACAATGAGCAGTTCTTC. Amino acid sequence: CASSYSPSDNEQFF. V and J are TRBV6-5 and TRBJ2-1; D is uncertain. The CDR3 spans 14 residues. V was clipped by 0 bases and J by 5 bases, with 8 bases between them. CDR1 is MNHEY, CDR2 SVGAGI, per germline.

The chain recombines TRBV2 with TRBJ1-5; 10 bases line up with TRBD1. V lost 3 bases and J lost 7; bases outside the gene matches: 0. CDR3 length: 13 amino acids. The germline V gene has CDR1 SNHLY and CDR2 FYNNEI. The CDR3 DNA is TGTGCCAGCAGTGAGGACAGGGGGCAGCCCCAGCATTTT. Translation: CASSEDRGQPQHF.

This clonotype was detected only a few times. In nucleotides, the CDR3 is TGTGCCAGCAGCCCCGCCCACTCTGGGGCCAACGTCCTGACTTTC. It specifies CASSPAHSGANVLTF. The chain joins TRBV12-3 or TRBV12-4 to TRBJ2-6; the D is unclear. This CDR3 region has 15 residues. V lost 6 bases and J lost 0, with 9 bases in between.

The chain employs TRBV7-2 and TRBJ1-5, with D perhaps TRBD1 (6 bases). CDR1 SGHTA and CDR2 FQGNSA come from the germline V gene. CDR3 length equals 17 residues. Trimming stripped 3 bases from V and 3 bases from J, with 18 bases between. The CDR3 sequence is CASSLGSQGPTNQPQHF. CDR3 nucleotides: TGTGCCAGCAGCTTGGGCTCACAGGGCCCCACCAATCAGCCCCAGCATTTT. Variable domain in full (rest from reference TRBV7-2 and TRBJ1-5): GAGVSQSPSNKVTEKGKDVELRCDPISGHTALYWYRQSLGQGLEFLIYFQGNSAPDKSGLPSDRFSAERTGGSVSTLTIQRTQQEDSAVYLCASSLGSQGPTNQPQHFGDGTRLSIL.

This clonotype has a handful of counts. The chain carries TRBV29-1 and TRBJ1-1; no definite D call. Germline V lookup: CDR1 SQVTM, CDR2 ANQGSEA. V lost 1 base, J lost 6 bases, and 9 bases lay in between. This CDR3 has 12 residues. The CDR3 loop is CSVEGGRAEAFF. The CDR3 bases are TGCAGCGTTGAAGGCGGAAGGGCTGAAGCTTTCTTT.

This clonotype showed up just a few times. The CDR3 DNA follows: TGTGCCACCAGCCTCATCGAACGTAGGTTAGCTTTCTTT. Its protein is CATSLIERRLAFF. This chain links TRBV15 with TRBJ1-1, with D hard to call. Germline V CDR1 and CDR2: LNHNV, YYDKDF (reference sequence). CDR3 size: 13 residues. The ends were cut back, 5 bases at V and 10 bases at J, with 17 bases in the middle.

This clonotype was counted at least ten times. V is TRBV6-2 or TRBV6-3 and J is TRBJ2-1, with 8 bases lining up with TRBD2. The V gene's germline CDR1 is MNHEY and CDR2 SVGEGT. V shed 5 bases, J shed 2 bases, and the junction held 5 bases outside the gene matches. The CDR3 sequence is 15 residues long. CDR3 sequence reads: CASSKTSGTYNEQFF. DNA of the CDR3: TGTGCCAGCAGTAAAACTAGCGGAACCTACAATGAGCAGTTCTTC.

On this clonotype: A much larger clone differs from this one at a single base, so this may be a read error. V is TRBV11-2 and J is TRBJ2-7; 8 nucleotides line up with TRBD1. CDR1 is SGHAT and CDR2 is FQNNGV in the germline V gene. V lost 3 bases to trimming and J lost 6 bases; unmatched junction nucleotides: 1. CDR3 length: 12 amino acids. CDR3 protein: CASSFTGGEQYF. Written as DNA, the CDR3 is TGTGCCAGCAGCTTTACAGGGGGCGAGCAGTACTTC.

This clonotype was seen a handful of times. V is TRBV15 and J is TRBJ1-1; D unresolved. Per the germline V gene, CDR1 is LNHNV and CDR2 is YYDKDF (reference sequence). The CDR3 has 11 amino acids. The V end lost 1 base, the J end lost 6 bases, and 3 bases lay between the germline ends. CDR3 amino acids: CATSRGSEAFF. The CDR3 DNA reads as TGTGCCACCAGCAGAGGATCTGAAGCTTTCTTT.

This clonotype has only a few counts. The rearrangement uses TRBV4-3 and TRBJ1-5; D not certain. The CDR3 runs to 13 residues. V was cut by 3 bases and J by 6 bases, with 9 bases left in between. CDR1 is LGHNA, CDR2 YSLEER, per germline. This CDR3 is CASSQEIGQPQHF. In nucleotides, the CDR3 is TGCGCCAGCAGCCAGGAGATTGGTCAGCCCCAGCATTTT.

This clonotype was counted only a few times. This chain uses TRBV10-3 with TRBJ2-7, with 8 nucleotides matching TRBD2. With 5 bases clipped from V and 4 bases from J, the junction kept 7 bases outside the gene matches. The CDR3 covers 14 residues. Per the germline V gene, CDR1 is ENHRY and CDR2 is SYGVKD. The CDR3 DNA follows: TGTGCCATCAGTCCGCTAGCGGGTAATTACGAGCAGTACTTC. This sequence encodes CAISPLAGNYEQYF.

CDR3 coding DNA: TGCAGCGGCATAGGGACAGGGACCAAAAACATTCAGTACTTC. It encodes CSGIGTGTKNIQYF. V gene TRBV29-1 combines with J gene TRBJ2-4; 9 bases match TRBD1. The CDR3 sequence is 14 residues long. Losses at the gene ends were 7 bases for V and 2 bases for J; bases not matched to a gene: 6. Germline loops: CDR1 SQVTM, CDR2 ANQGSEA.

This clonotype came up a few times. The chain combines TRBV3-1 with TRBJ2-2, with TRBD2 matching over 11 bases. Germline CDR1 and CDR2: LGHDT and YNNKEL (reference sequence). The CDR3 has 17 amino acids. The V gene end was trimmed by 2 bases and the J gene end by 4 bases; junction bases not matched to a gene: 6. The CDR3 spells CASSQFRTSGLTGELFF. The CDR3 bases are TGTGCCAGCAGCCAATTCCGGACTAGCGGGCTCACCGGGGAGCTGTTTTTT.

This clonotype was seen a handful of times. The V call is TRBV25-1, the J call TRBJ1-1; D may be TRBD1 (6 bases). CDR3 size: 19 residues. Trimming pared 4 bases from V and 1 base from J, leaving 25 bases between. Germline CDR1 is MGHDK and CDR2 is SYGVNS. The CDR3 bases are TGTGCCAGCAGTGGCCCCATTCCGGGGGGCCCCATGTGGAACACTGAAGCTTTCTTT. It translates to CASSGPIPGGPMWNTEAFF.

This chain uses TRBV12-3 or TRBV12-4 with TRBJ1-2; D might be TRBD1 (5 bases). This CDR3 is 12 amino acids long. Trimming pared 4 bases from V and 8 bases from J, leaving 11 bases between. The CDR3 sequence: CASSSGSWGYTF. As DNA, the CDR3 is TGTGCCAGCAGTTCAGGGTCTTGGGGCTACACCTTC.

The CDR3 nucleotides are TGTGCCACCAGTGAAAAGGGTAAAGGCAATCAGCCCCAGCATTTT. Protein product: CATSEKGKGNQPQHF. The rearrangement joins TRBV24-1 to TRBJ1-5; D is unclear. V dropped 4 bases and J dropped 2 bases, with 11 bases sitting between them. The CDR3 loop spans 15 amino acids. Germline CDR1 KGHDR, CDR2 SFDVKD.